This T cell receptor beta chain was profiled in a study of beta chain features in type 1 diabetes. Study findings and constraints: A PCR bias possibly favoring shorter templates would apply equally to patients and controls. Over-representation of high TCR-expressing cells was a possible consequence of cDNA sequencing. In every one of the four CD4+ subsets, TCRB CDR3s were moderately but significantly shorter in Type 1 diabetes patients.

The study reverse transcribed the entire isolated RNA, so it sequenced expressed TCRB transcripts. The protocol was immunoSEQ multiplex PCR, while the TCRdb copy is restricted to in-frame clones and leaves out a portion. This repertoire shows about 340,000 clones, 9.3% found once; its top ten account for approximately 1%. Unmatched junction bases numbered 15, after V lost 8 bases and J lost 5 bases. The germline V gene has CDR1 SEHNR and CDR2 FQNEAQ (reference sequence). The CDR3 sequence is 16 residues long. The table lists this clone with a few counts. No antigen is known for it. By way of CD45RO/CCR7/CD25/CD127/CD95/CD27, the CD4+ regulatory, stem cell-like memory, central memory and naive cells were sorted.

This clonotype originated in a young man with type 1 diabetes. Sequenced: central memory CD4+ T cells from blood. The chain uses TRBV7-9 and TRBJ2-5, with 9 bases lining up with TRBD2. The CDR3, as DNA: TGTGCCAGCTGCCCCAGCGGAGCGGGGGGTCGTGAGACCCAGTACTTC. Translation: CASCPSGAGGRETQYF.